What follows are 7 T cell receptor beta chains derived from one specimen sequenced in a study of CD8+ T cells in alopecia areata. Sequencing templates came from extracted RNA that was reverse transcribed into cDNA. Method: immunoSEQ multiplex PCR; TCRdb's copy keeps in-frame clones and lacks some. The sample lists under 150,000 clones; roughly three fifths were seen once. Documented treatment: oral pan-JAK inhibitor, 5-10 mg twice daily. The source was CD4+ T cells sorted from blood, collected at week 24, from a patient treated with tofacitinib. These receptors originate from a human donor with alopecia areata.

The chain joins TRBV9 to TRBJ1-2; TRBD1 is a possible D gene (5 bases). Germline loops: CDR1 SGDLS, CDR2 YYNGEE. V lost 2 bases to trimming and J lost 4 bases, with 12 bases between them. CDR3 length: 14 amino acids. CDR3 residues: CASSVVRDSYGYTF. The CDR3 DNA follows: TGTGCCAGCAGCGTGGTTAGAGACAGCTATGGCTACACCTTC. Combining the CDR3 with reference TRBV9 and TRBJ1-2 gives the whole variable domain DSGVTQTPKHLITATGQRVTLRCSPRSGDLSVYWYQQSLDQGLQFLIQYYNGEERAKGNILERFSAQQFPDLHSELNLSSLELGDSALYFCASSVVRDSYGYTFGSGTRLTVV.

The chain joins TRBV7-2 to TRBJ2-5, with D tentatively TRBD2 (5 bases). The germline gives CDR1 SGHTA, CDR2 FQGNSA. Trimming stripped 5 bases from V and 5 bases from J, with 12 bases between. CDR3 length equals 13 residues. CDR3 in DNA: TGTGCCAGCAGCGCCGGAGGTTCGGAGACCCAGTACTTC. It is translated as CASSAGGSETQYF.

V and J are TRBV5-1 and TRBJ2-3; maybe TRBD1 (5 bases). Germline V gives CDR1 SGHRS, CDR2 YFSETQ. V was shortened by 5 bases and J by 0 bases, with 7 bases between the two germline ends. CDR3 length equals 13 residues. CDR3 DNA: TGCGCCAGCAGTAGGGGTAGCACAGATACGCAGTATTTT. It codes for CASSRGSTDTQYF.

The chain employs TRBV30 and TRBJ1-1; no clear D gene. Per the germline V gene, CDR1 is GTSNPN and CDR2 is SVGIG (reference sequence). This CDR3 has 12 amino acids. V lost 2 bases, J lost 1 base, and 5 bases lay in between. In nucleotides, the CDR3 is TGTGCCTGGAGTTCCAGGAACACTGAAGCTTTCTTT. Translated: CAWSSRNTEAFF.

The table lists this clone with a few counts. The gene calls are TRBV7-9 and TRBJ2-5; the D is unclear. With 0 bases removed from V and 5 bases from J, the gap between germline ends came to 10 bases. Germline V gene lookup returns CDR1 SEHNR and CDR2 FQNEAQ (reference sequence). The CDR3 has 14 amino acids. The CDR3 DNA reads TGTGCCAGCAGCTTAGCTTCAAACGCGGAGACCCAGTACTTC. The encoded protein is CASSLASNAETQYF.

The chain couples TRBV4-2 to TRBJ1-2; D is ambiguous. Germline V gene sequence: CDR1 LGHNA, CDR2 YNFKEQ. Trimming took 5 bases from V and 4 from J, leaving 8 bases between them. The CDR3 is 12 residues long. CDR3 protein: CASSLLGYGYTF. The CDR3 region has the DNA TGTGCCAGCAGCTTATTGGGCTATGGCTACACCTTC.

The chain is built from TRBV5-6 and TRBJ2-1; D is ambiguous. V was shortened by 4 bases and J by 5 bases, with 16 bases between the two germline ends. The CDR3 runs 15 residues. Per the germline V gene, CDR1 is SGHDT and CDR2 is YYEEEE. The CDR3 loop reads CASSRGRRPNNEQFF. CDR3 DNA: TGTGCCAGCAGCCGCGGCAGGCGACCTAACAATGAGCAGTTCTTC. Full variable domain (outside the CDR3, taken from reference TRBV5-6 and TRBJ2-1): DAGVTQSPTHLIKTRGQQVTLRCSPKSGHDTVSWYQQALGQGPQFIFQYYEEEERQRGNFPDRFSGHQFPNYSSELNVNALLLGDSALYLCASSRGRRPNNEQFFGPGTRLTVL.